The 8 T cell receptor beta chains below all came from one sample that was sequenced in a study of molecular identifiers for immune sequencing clone quantification. From the PCR reads, TCRdb called clonotypes with MiXCR, one entry per CDR3 protein. This sample has about 640,000 distinct CDR3 sequences; approximately 20% occur once, and the top ten carry approximately 0.9%. The sample consisted of naive CD8+ T cells from blood, with Jurkat cell RNA spiked in. Stated subset: FACS-sorted CD8+CD4-CCR7+CD45RA+ naive T cells. The receptor source for this set is a human donor in good health. Some libraries in this study had Jurkat cell RNA spiked in.

This clonotype was detected many times. CDR3 sequence: CASSLRTSGVNEQFF. The CDR3, as DNA: TGTGCCAGCAGCTTAAGGACTAGCGGAGTCAATGAGCAGTTCTTC. J is TRBJ2-1 and V is TRBV11-3, with 10 bases fitting TRBD2. CDR3 length equals 15 residues. The junction had 4 bases not matched to a gene; V was cut back by 2 bases and J by 6 bases. Germline CDR1 reads SGHNT; CDR2 reads YENEEA.

The table lists this clonotype with many counts. The chain employs TRBV7-9 and TRBJ2-5; D unresolved. Trimming shortened V by 5 bases and J by 2 bases, and 15 bases separated the two germline ends. The CDR3 has 15 residues. The germline V gene has CDR1 SEHNR and CDR2 FQNEAQ (reference sequence). In DNA form, the CDR3 reads TGTGCCAGCAGCCAGAGCGTAGGTTTTCAAGAGACCCAGTACTTC. Its protein is CASSQSVGFQETQYF. The full variable domain, rest sourced from reference TRBV7-9 and TRBJ2-5, is DTGVSQNPRHKITKRGQNVTFRCDPISEHNRLYWYRQTLGQGPEFLTYFQNEAQLEKSRLLSDRFSAERPKGSFSTLEIQRTEQGDSAMYLCASSQSVGFQETQYFGPGTRLLVL.

CDR3 amino acids: CASSLSRGGPKNIQYF. CDR3 bases: TGTGCCAGCAGCTTATCCCGGGGGGGCCCCAAAAACATTCAGTACTTC. The chain joins TRBV13 to TRBJ2-4; 8 positions agree with TRBD2. The CDR3 length is 16 residues. In germline, CDR1 is PRHDT, CDR2 FYEKMQ (reference sequence). Germline trimming cut 2 bases from V and 2 bases from J; bases unmatched to any gene: 5.

This clonotype came up a few times. A much larger clone lies one base from this, so it may be a read error. The chain is built from TRBV14 and TRBJ2-2; D may correspond to TRBD1 or TRBD2 (5 bases each). CDR1 SGHDN and CDR2 FVKESK come from the germline V gene. The CDR3 runs to 16 residues. V was cut by 0 bases and J by 0 bases, with 8 bases left in between. DNA of the CDR3: TGTGCCAGCAGCCAAGAGGGGGATCCGAACACCGGGGAGCTGTTTTTT. Translated: CASSQEGDPNTGELFF.

This clonotype occurred once. A clone one base away is much larger, so this may be a read error. The gene calls are TRBV9 and TRBJ2-5, with D possibly being TRBD2 (5 bases). The germline V gene has CDR1 SGDLS and CDR2 YYNGEE. This CDR3 region has 15 residues. CDR3 in amino acids: CASSVEGANQEAQYF. CDR3 coding DNA: TGTGCCAGCAGCGTAGAGGGAGCGAACCAAGAGGCCCAGTACTTC.

This clonotype was recorded many times. CDR3 region: CATSRRENQPQHF. The CDR3 DNA follows: TGTGCCACCAGTAGAAGAGAGAATCAGCCCCAGCATTTT. V is TRBV24-1 and J is TRBJ1-5, with D unresolved. This CDR3 has 13 amino acids. In germline, CDR1 is KGHDR, CDR2 SFDVKD. V shed 6 bases and J shed 4 bases, with 9 bases lying between them.

This clonotype was detected ten times or more. This chain links TRBV7-6 with TRBJ2-3, with 8 bases identical to TRBD2. There are 16 residues in the CDR3. The V segment lost 2 bases and the J segment 2 bases; nucleotides outside the gene matches: 6. Looked up from germline, CDR1 is SGHVS and CDR2 is FNYEAQ. CDR3 nucleotide sequence: TGTGCCAGCAGCTTATCGGGGGGGGGATCCACAGATACGCAGTATTTT. It yields the protein CASSLSGGGSTDTQYF.

This clonotype was seen just once. This may arise from a read error, as a much more abundant clone is one base away. The chain uses TRBV27 and TRBJ2-1; the D gene is possibly TRBD2 (6 bases). The CDR3 contains 15 residues. CDR1 is MNHEY and CDR2 is SMNVEV in the germline V gene (reference sequence). The V gene lost 2 bases and the J gene lost 6 bases, with 14 bases spanning the gap. The CDR3, as DNA: TGTGCCAGCAGTTTAGAGACTAGTTGGGGCAATGAGCAGTTCTTC. It encodes CASSLETSWGNEQFF.